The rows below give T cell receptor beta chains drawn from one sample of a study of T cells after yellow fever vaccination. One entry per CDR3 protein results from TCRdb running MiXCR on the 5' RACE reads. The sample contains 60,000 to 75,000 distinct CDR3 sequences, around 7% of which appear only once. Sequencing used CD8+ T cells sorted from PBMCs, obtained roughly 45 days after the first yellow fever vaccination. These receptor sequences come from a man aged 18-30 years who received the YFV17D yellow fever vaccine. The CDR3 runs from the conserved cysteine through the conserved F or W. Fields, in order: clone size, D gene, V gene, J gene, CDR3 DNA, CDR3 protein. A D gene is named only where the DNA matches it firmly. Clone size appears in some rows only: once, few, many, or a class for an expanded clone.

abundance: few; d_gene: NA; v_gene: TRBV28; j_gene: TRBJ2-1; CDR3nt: TGTGCCAGCAGGGCCACGGGGGCCGGCAATGAGCAGTTCTTC; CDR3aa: CASRATGAGNEQFF
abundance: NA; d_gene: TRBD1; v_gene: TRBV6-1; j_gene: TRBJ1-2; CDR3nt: TGTGCCAGCAGCCAGACAGGGGTTGTCTATGGCTACACCTTC; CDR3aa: CASSQTGVVYGYTF
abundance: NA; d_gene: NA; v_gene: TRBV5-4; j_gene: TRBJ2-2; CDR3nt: TGTGCCAGCAGCTTGGGGCAGGGTTCGACCGGGGAGCTGTTTTTT; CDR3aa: CASSLGQGSTGELFF
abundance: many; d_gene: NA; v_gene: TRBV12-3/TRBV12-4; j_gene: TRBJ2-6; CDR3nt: TGTGCCAGCAGCCCTTCTGGGGCCAACGTCCTGACTTTC; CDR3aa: CASSPSGANVLTF
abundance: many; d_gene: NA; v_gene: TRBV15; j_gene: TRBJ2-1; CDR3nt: TGTGCCACCAGCAGAGATCGCGATGAGCAGTTCTTC; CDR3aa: CATSRDRDEQFF
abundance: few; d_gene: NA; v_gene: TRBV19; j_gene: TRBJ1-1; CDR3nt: TGTGCCAGCCGGGACGGTCAGAACACTGAAGCTTTCTTT; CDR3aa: CASRDGQNTEAFF
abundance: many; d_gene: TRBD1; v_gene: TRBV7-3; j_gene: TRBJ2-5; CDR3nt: TGTGCCAGCAGCTCGACAGGGGAAGAGACCCAGTACTTC; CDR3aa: CASSSTGEETQYF
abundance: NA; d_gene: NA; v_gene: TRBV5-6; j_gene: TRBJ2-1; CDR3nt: TGTGCCAGCAATCCGGGGGCGGGTGAGCAGTTCTTC; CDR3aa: CASNPGAGEQFF
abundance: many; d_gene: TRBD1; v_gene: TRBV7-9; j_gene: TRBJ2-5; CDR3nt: TGTGCCAGCAGCGATAAAGGGGGCGCCTTGGAGACCCAGTACTTC; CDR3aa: CASSDKGGALETQYF
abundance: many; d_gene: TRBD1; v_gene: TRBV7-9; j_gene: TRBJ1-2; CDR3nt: TGTGCCAGCAGCTTCCCGGGACAGGGGAACTATGGCTACACCTTC; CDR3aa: CASSFPGQGNYGYTF
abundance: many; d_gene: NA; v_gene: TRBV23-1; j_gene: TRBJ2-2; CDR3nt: TGCGCCAGCAGTCACCAATCTCGTGGGGACTCGACCGGGGAGCTGTTTTTT; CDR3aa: CASSHQSRGDSTGELFF
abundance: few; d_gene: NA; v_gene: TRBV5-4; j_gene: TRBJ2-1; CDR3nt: TGTGCCAGCAGCTTGGTTGGGGTAGCCTACAATGAGCAGTTCTTC; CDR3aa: CASSLVGVAYNEQFF
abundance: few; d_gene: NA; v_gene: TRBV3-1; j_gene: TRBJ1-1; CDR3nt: TGTGCCAGCAGCCCTTGGAAGAACACTGAAGCTTTCTTT; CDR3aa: CASSPWKNTEAFF
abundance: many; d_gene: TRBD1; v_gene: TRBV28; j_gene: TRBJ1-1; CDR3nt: TGTGCCAGCAGACCCGCAGGGGGGAGGAACACTGAAGCTTTCTTT; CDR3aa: CASRPAGGRNTEAFF
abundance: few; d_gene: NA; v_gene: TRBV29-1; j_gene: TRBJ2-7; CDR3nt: TGCAGCGTTGAATTTGTGTCGGGACTGAGCTACGAGCAGTACTTC; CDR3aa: CSVEFVSGLSYEQYF
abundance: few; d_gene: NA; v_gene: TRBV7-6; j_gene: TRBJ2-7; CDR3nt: TGTGCCAGCAGCTTTATGCCTCCCTACGAGCAGTACTTC; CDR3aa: CASSFMPPYEQYF
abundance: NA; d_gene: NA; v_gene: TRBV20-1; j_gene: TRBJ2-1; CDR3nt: TGCAGTGCACAAGAGAGGGGGGGAACCGCCTACAATGAGCAGTTCTTC; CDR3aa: CSAQERGGTAYNEQFF
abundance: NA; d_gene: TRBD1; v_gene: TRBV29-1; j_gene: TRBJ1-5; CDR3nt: TGCAGCGTTGTTGGACAGGGTCCCAATCAGCCCCAGCATTTT; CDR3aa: CSVVGQGPNQPQHF
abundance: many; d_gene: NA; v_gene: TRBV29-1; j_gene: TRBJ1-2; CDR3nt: TGCAGCGTTATAATTCGGGACATATATGGCTACACCTTC; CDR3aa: CSVIIRDIYGYTF
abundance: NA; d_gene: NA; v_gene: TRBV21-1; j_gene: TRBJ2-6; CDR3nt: TGTGCCAGCACCTTGAAAGGACAGGGAGTTTCTGGGGCCAACGTCCTGACTTTC; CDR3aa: CASTLKGQGVSGANVLTF
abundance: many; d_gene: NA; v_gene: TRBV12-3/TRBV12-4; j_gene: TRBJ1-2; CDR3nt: TGTGCCAGCAGTTTCGATGGCTACACCTTC; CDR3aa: CASSFDGYTF
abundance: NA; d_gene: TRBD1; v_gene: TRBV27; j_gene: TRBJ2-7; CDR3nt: TGTGCCAGCAGAGGACAGGGGAGGACCTTAAACGACTACGAGCAGTACTTC; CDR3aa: CASRGQGRTLNDYEQYF
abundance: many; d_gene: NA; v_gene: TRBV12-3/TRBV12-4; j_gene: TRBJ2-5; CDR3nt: TGTGCCAGCAGTCTCCTAGAGACCCAGTACTTC; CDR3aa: CASSLLETQYF
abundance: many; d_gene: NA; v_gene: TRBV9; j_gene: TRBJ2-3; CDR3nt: TGTGCCAGCAGCCTAGACTCCCCAACAGATACGCAGTATTTT; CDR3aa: CASSLDSPTDTQYF
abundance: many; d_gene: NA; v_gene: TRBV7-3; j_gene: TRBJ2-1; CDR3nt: TGTGCCAGCAGCTTAAGTTTGGGAGGACCTAGCTCCTACAATGAGCAGTTCTTC; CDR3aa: CASSLSLGGPSSYNEQFF
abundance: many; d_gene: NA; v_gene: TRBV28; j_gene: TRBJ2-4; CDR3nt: TGTGCCACCGAAAGAATGGCAGAGATGGTCAAAAACATTCAGTACTTC; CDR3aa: CATERMAEMVKNIQYF
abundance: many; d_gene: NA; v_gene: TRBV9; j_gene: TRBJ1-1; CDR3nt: TGTGCCAGCAGCGAAGGAACGGGGGGCACTGAAGCTTTCTTT; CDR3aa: CASSEGTGGTEAFF
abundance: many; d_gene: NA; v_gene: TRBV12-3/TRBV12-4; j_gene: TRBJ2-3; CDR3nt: TGTGCCAGCAGCCCCCTCGGGGGATTGGGCGGAGATACGCAGTATTTT; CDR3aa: CASSPLGGLGGDTQYF
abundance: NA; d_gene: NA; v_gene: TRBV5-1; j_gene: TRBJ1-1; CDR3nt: TGCGCCAGCAGCTTGCGGGGGGCGAACACTGAAGCTTTCTTT; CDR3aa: CASSLRGANTEAFF
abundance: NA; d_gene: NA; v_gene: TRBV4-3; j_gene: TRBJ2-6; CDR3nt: TGCGCCAGCAGCCAAGGACAGTATACATCTGGGGCCAACGTCCTGACTTTC; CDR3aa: CASSQGQYTSGANVLTF
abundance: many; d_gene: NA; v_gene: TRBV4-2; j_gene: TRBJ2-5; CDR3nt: TGTGCCAGCAGCCAAGAACGAGGGGCCCAAGAGACCCAGTACTTC; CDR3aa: CASSQERGAQETQYF
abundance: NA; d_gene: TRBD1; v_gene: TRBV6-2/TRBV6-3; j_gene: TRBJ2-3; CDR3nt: TGTGCCAGCACCTCCGTGGACAGGGACACAGATACGCAGTATTTT; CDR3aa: CASTSVDRDTDTQYF
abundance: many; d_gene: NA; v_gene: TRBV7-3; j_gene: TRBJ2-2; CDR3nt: TGTGCCAGCAGCTTAACGTCCGGGGGGAACACCGGGGAGCTGTTTTTT; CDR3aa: CASSLTSGGNTGELFF
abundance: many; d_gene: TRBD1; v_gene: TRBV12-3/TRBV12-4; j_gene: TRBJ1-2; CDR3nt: TGTGCCAGCAGCTTTCCGACAGGGGCCGGTGACGGCTACACCTTC; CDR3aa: CASSFPTGAGDGYTF
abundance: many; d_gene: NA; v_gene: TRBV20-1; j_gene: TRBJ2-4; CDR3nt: TGCAGTGCTAGAGGGACAGAAAACATTCAGTACTTC; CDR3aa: CSARGTENIQYF
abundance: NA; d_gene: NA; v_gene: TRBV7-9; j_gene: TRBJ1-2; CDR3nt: TGTGCCAGCAGCCGAACGACTAGGAGAAACTATGGCTACACCTTC; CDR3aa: CASSRTTRRNYGYTF
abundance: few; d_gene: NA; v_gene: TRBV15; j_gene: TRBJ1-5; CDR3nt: TGTGCCACCAGCAGACCAGGGCCCGAAGGCAATCAGCCCCAGCATTTT; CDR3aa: CATSRPGPEGNQPQHF
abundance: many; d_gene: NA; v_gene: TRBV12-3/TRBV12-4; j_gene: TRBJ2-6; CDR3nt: TGTGCCAGCAGTTCCTCTAGCGCTGGGGCCAACGTCCTGACTTTC; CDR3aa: CASSSSSAGANVLTF
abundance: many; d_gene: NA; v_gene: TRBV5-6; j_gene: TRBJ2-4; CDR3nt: TGTGCCAGCACCCTGGGGGTCTCCCTCGGCATTCAGTACTTC; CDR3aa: CASTLGVSLGIQYF
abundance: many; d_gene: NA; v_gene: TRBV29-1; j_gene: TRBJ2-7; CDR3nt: TGCAGCGTTGCCGGGGCCGGCTACGAGCAGTACTTC; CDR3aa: CSVAGAGYEQYF
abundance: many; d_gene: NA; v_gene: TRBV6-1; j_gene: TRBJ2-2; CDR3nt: TGTGCCAGCAGTGAAACCCCAGCCGGGACCGGGGAGCTGTTTTTT; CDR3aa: CASSETPAGTGELFF
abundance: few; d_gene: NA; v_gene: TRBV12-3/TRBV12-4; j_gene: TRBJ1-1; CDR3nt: TGTGCCAGCGGTATCGGGGGGCTGATAGCTTTCTTT; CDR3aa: CASGIGGLIAFF